This T cell receptor beta chain was observed in a study of T cell repertoires in cytomegalovirus infection. The CDR3 length is 15 residues. V shed 1 base and J shed 3 bases, with 13 bases lying between them. Looked up from germline, CDR1 is SGHTA and CDR2 is FQGNSA. In TCRdb, the reads were re-called with MiXCR into one record per CDR3 protein. Of roughly 150,000 distinct CDR3 sequences detected, less than 25% appear once; the ten largest clones hold roughly 25%. This clonotype was observed a handful of times. Antigen: not known. The rearrangement joins TRBV7-2 to TRBJ2-7, with D maybe TRBD1 (5 bases). Here the sequenced sample was CD8+ T cells from cultured PBMCs, taken from culture after CMV antigen stimulation. The sequence was collected from a human donor in good health (CMV status not recorded). Some clones in this sample may be carry-over from other donors' samples. The CDR3 loop reads CASSLGGASFYEQYF. The CDR3 bases are TGTGCCAGCAGCTTAGGTGGGGCATCCTTCTACGAGCAGTACTTC.